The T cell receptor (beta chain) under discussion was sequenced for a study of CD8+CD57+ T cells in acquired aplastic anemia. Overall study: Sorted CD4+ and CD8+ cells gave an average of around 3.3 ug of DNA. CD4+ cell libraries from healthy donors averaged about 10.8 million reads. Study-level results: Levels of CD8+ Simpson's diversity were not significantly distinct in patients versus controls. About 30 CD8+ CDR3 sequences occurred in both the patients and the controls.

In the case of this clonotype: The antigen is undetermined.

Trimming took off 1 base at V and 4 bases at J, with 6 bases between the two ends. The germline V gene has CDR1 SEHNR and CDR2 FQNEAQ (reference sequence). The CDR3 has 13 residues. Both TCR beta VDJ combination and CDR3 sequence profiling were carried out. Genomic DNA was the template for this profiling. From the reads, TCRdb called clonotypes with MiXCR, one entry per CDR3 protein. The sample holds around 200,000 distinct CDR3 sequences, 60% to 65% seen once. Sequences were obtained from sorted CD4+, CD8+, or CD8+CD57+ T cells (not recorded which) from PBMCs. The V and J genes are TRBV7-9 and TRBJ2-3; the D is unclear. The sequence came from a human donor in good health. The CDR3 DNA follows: TGTGCCAGCAGCTTAGTACGACCAGATACGCAGTATTTT. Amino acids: CASSLVRPDTQYF.